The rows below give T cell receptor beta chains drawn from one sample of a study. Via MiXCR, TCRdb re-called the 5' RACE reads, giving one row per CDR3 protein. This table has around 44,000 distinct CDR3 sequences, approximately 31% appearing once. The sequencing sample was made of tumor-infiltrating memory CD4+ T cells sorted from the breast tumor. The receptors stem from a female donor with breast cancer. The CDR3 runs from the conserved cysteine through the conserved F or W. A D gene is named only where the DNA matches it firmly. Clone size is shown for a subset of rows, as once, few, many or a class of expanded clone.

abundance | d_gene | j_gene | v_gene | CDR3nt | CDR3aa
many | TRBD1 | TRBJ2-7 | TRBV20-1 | TGCAGTGCTAGTAGCGGACAGGGGACTTACGAGCAGTACTTC | CSASSGQGTYEQYF
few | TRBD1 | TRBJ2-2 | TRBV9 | TGTGCCAGCAGCGTGGGACAGGGGGCCTACACCGGGGAGCTGTTTTTT | CASSVGQGAYTGELFF
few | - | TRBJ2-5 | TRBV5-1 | TGCGCCACCAAAAGCCGACAGTTAGAAGGGGAGACCCAGTACTTC | CATKSRQLEGETQYF
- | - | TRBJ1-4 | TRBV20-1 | TGCAGTGCTAGAGACTACAGGGTGGGTGAAAAACTGTTTTTT | CSARDYRVGEKLFF
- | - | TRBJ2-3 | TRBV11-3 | TGTGCCAGCAGCTCAAACACAGATACGCAGTATTTT | CASSSNTDTQYF
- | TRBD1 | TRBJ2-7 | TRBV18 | TGTGCCAGCTCATTTCGACAGGGTCCCTACGAGCAGTACTTC | CASSFRQGPYEQYF
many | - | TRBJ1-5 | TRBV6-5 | TGTGCCAGCAGATCAGTTGATCAGCCCCAGCATTTT | CASRSVDQPQHF
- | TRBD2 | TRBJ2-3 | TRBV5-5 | TGTGCCAGCAGCTTGGGCGGGAGAACCACAGATACGCAGTATTTT | CASSLGGRTTDTQYF
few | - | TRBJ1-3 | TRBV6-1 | TGTGCCAGCAGTACAGGCACTGGAAACACCATATATTTT | CASSTGTGNTIYF
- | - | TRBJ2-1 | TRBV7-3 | TGTGCCAGCAGCCCCTTCAGGGAGCACAATGAGCAGTTCTTC | CASSPFREHNEQFF
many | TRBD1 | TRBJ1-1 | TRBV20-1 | TGCAGTGCTAGAGTATACAGGGGAAACACTGAAGCTTTCTTT | CSARVYRGNTEAFF
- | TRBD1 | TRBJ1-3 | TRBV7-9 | TGTGCCCCAGGGGGGAGATCTGGAAACACCATATATTTT | CAPGGRSGNTIYF
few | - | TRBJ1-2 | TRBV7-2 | TGTGCCAGCAGCGCGCCTATGGCCCTACCCGGCGGCTACACCTTC | CASSAPMALPGGYTF
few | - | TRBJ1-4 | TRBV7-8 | TGTGCCAGCAGCTTAGGCGCTAGGGGAAGTGAAAAACTGTTTTTT | CASSLGARGSEKLFF
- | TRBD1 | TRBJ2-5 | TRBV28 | TGTGCCAGCAGTTTAGGGACAGGTCAAGAGACCCAGTACTTC | CASSLGTGQETQYF
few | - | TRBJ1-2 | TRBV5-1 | TGCGCCAGCAGCTTGGGCGTATTGATGGGGGGGCTCTATGGCTACACCTTC | CASSLGVLMGGLYGYTF
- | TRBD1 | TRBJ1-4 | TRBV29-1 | TGCAGCGGGTCGACAGGGGCGAATAATGAAAAACTGTTTTTT | CSGSTGANNEKLFF
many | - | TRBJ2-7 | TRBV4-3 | TGCGCCAGCAGCCAAGCTAGGTTTTCGGGCGAGCAGTACTTC | CASSQARFSGEQYF
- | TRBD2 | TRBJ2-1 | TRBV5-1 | TGCGCCAGCAGCTTGAGCGGGAGCCCTGGCTATGAGCAGTTCTTC | CASSLSGSPGYEQFF
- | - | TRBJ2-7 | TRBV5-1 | TGCGCCAGCAGAGTGGCAAAAGGGTCCAGGGGCGACGAGCAGTACTTC | CASRVAKGSRGDEQYF
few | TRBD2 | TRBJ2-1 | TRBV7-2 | TGTGCCAGCAGCTTTGACCCGCCGGGACTAGCCAATGAGCAGTTCTTC | CASSFDPPGLANEQFF
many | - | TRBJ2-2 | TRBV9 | TGTGCCAGCAGCGTAGAGTTGTCCGGGGAGCTGTTTTTT | CASSVELSGELFF
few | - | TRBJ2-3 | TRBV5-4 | TGTGCCAGCAGCCCGGCTGGACCCACACCGACTAGCACAGATACGCAGTATTTT | CASSPAGPTPTSTDTQYF
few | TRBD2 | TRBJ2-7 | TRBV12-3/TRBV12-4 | TGTGCCAGCAGTTCCCCCCTAGCGGGAGTAGGCTACGAGCAGTACTTC | CASSSPLAGVGYEQYF
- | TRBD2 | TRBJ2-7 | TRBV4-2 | TGTGCCAGCAGCCACTTAGCGGGGGGGGGCGAGCAGTACTTC | CASSHLAGGGEQYF
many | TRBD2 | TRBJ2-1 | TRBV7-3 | TGTGCCAGCAGCTTAAGCGGGAGTGCCTACAATGAGCAGTTCTTC | CASSLSGSAYNEQFF
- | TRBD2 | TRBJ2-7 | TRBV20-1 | TGCAGTGCTAGAGGTCTAGCGGGGGTCCCCTCCTACGAGCAGTACTTC | CSARGLAGVPSYEQYF
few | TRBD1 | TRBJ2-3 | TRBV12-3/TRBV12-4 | TGTGCCAGCAGTTTAGTGGACAGGGGTACAGATACGCAGTATTTT | CASSLVDRGTDTQYF
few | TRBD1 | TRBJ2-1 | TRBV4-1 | TGCGCCAGCAGCCAAGTTGACAGGGGGCAAGGGAGTGAGCAGTTCTTC | CASSQVDRGQGSEQFF
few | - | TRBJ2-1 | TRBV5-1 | TGCGCCAGCAGCTCCGAGACAGTCCCGAGCTCCTACAATGAGCAGTTCTTC | CASSSETVPSSYNEQFF
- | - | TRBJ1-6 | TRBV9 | TGTGTCAGCAGCCCGACGCAGGGAAATAATTCACCCCTCCACTTT | CVSSPTQGNNSPLHF
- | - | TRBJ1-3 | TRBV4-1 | TGCGCCAGCAGCCATACCCAGGCCCTCTCTGGAAACACCATATATTTT | CASSHTQALSGNTIYF
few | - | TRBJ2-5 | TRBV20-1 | TGCAGTGCTAGAGGGGACATGATCAAAGAGACCCAGTACTTC | CSARGDMIKETQYF
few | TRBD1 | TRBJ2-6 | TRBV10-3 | TGTGCCATAAGACAGGGGCAAAACCCTTTCGGTGGGGCCAACGTCCTGACTTTC | CAIRQGQNPFGGANVLTF
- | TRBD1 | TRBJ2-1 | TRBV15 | TGTGCCACCAGCAGACGGGACAGGGGTTCGGCCTACAATGAGCAGTTCTTC | CATSRRDRGSAYNEQFF
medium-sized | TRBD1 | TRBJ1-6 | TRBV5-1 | TGCGCCAGCAGCACCGGACAGGGAGATTCACCCCTCCACTTT | CASSTGQGDSPLHF
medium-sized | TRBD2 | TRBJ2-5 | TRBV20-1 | TGCAGTGCCACCCCTCTAGCGGGGACTCAAGAGACCCAGTACTTC | CSATPLAGTQETQYF
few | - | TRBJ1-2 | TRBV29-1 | TGCAGCGTTGGAACCTCCTCCAACAGTAATGGCTACACCTTC | CSVGTSSNSNGYTF
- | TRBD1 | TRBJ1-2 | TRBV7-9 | TGTGCCAGCAGCTTGCCAGGGGGCGCAGCCCGTGACTATGGCTACACCTTC | CASSLPGGAARDYGYTF
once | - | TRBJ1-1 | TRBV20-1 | TGCAGTGGGGGGGCGCGGACTGAAGCTTTCTTT | CSGGARTEAFF
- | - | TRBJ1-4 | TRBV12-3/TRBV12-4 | TGTGCCAGCACCAGACGACAAAAAGGAAAACTGGTTTTT | CASTRRQKGKLVF
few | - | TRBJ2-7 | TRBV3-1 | TGTGCCAGCAGCCAACTCCTTGGGGCTTACGAGCAGTACTTC | CASSQLLGAYEQYF
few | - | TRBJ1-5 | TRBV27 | TGTGCCAGCAGTTTTCAGGAAAGCAATCAGCCCCAGCATTTT | CASSFQESNQPQHF
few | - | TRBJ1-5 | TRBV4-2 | TGTGCCAGCAGCCAAGTCCAGGGGCTTAATCAGCCCCAGCATTTT | CASSQVQGLNQPQHF
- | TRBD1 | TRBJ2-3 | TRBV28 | TGTGCCAGCAGTCCTTCCGGGACAGGGGTCACAGATACGCAGTATTTT | CASSPSGTGVTDTQYF
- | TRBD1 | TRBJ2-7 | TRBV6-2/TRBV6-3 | TGTGCCAGCAGTACGGTCCGGGACAGGAACTCCTACGAGCAGTACTTC | CASSTVRDRNSYEQYF
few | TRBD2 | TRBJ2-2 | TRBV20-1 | TGCAGTGCCGGGGCGGCGGGAGGGCCTAACGGGGAGCTGTTTTTT | CSAGAAGGPNGELFF
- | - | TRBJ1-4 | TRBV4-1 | TGCGCCAGCAGCCAATCTGCGACCAGGGGACCCGAAAACCTGTTTTTT | CASSQSATRGPENLFF
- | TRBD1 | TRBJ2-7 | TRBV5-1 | TGCACCAGCAGCCTGGGACAGGGTATTTTCGAGCAGTACTTC | CTSSLGQGIFEQYF
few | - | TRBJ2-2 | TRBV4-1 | TGCGCCAGCAGCTCCGCGCAAGGGAGAGACACCGGGGAGCTGTTTTTT | CASSSAQGRDTGELFF
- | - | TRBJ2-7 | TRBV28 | TGTGCCAGCAGTTTATCTCCCGGGGCAGGTCCCCACGAGCAGTACTTC | CASSLSPGAGPHEQYF
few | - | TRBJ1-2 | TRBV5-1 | TGCGCCAGCAGCTTGGGGTCCGGGATAAAGAATGTCTATGGCTACACCTTC | CASSLGSGIKNVYGYTF
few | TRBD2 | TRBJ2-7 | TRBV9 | TGTGCCAGCAGCGCCCCAGCGGGAGGGTACGAGCAGTACTTC | CASSAPAGGYEQYF
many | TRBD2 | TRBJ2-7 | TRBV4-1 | TGCGCCAGCAGCCGGACATCGGGAGGCTACGAGCAGTACTTC | CASSRTSGGYEQYF
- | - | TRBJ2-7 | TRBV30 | TGTGCCTGGAGTGTGTCGGTGGGCTACGAGCAGTACTTC | CAWSVSVGYEQYF
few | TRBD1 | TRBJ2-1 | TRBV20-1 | TGCAGTGCTAGAGACCCGGGACAGGGACGGGATGAGCAGTTCTTC | CSARDPGQGRDEQFF
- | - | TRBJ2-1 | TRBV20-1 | TGCAGTGCTAGAGATATTTCGCAGGAGCGGAGGGCCAATGAGCAGTTCTTC | CSARDISQERRANEQFF
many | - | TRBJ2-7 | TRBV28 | TGTGCCAGCAGGCTCGCGGGGCCCTACGAGCAGTACTTC | CASRLAGPYEQYF
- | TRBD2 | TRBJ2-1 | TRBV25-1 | TGTGCCAGCAGTGAATCGGGCGGGGGGCCCTACAATGAGCAGTTCTTC | CASSESGGGPYNEQFF